One sample yielded the 21 T cell receptor beta chains listed below, sequenced in a study of blood T cell repertoires in COVID-19 (dated by TCRdb to the early 2020s). To prepare the library, the immunoSEQ multiplex PCR assay was applied. The table comes from immuneACCESS by way of TCRdb, which keeps in-frame sequences with V and J called. Part of the clones is missing from these tables; in studies checked, under half for an unresolved V gene and the rest for unknown reasons. A total of 100,000 to 150,000 clones appear in this sample, about 92% of them only once. Less than 5% of the sample is taken by the ten largest. Sequencing was carried out using peripheral blood. The receptor source for this set is a man between 60 and 75 years old with COVID-19, enrolled during active disease.

This clone was recorded a few times. The gene calls are TRBV11-2 and TRBJ1-5; no clear D. The CDR3 has 16 residues. Deletions cut 0 bases from V and 2 bases from J, with 11 bases between. Looked up from germline, CDR1 is SGHAT and CDR2 is FQNNGV. CDR3 in amino acids: CASSLEAGTGNQPQHF. Written as DNA, the CDR3 is TGTGCCAGCAGCTTAGAGGCGGGAACAGGCAATCAGCCCCAGCATTTT.

This sequence joins TRBV11-3 and TRBJ2-7; 9 nucleotides align to TRBD2. CDR3 length: 14 residues. The V gene's germline CDR1 is SGHNT and CDR2 YENEEA. The ends lost 8 bases at V and 3 bases at J; junction bases unmatched: 8. This chain's CDR3 is CASPLREGLYEQYF. CDR3 nucleotides: TGTGCCAGCCCTTTGCGGGAGGGCCTCTACGAGCAGTACTTC.

This clone has more than one count but fewer than ten. This sequence joins TRBV4-1 and TRBJ1-4; D perhaps matches TRBD1 (5 bases). V lost 3 bases and J 2 bases, leaving 7 bases between the germline ends. The CDR3 is 14 amino acids. CDR1 and CDR2 (germline): MGHRA, YSYEKL. Written as DNA, the CDR3 is TGCGCCAGCAGCCACCAGGGCACTAATGAAAAACTGTTTTTT. Protein product: CASSHQGTNEKLFF.

CDR3 sequence: CASSRRTGGGYTF. The DNA for the CDR3 is TGTGCCAGCAGCAGAAGGACAGGGGGTGGCTACACCTTC. The V gene is TRBV7-9, the J gene TRBJ1-2; TRBD1 agrees at 10 bases. From germline, CDR1 is SEHNR and CDR2 FQNEAQ (reference sequence). V trimming: 5 bases; J trimming: 7 bases; junction bases outside the gene matches: 4. This CDR3 has 13 residues. Using reference TRBV7-9 and TRBJ1-2 for the parts outside the CDR3, the full variable domain is DTGVSQNPRHKITKRGQNVTFRCDPISEHNRLYWYRQTLGQGPEFLTYFQNEAQLEKSRLLSDRFSAERPKGSFSTLEIQRTEQGDSAMYLCASSRRTGGGYTFGSGTRLTVV.

The chain uses TRBV12-3 or TRBV12-4 and TRBJ1-2, with 8 bases matching TRBD1. J lost 8 bases, V lost 6 bases, and 5 bases had no gene match. This CDR3 is built from 12 residues. The CDR3 DNA follows: TGTGCCAGCAGGCCACAGGGGGGCGGCTACACCTTC. The encoded protein is CASRPQGGGYTF.

This clone was found once. The chain couples TRBV11-3 to TRBJ2-1, with 7 bases matching TRBD2. After removal of 5 bases from V and 10 bases from J, the junction contained 20 bases not matched to a gene. The CDR3 loop spans 17 amino acids. Germline CDR1 is SGHNT and CDR2 is YENEEA. Written as DNA, the CDR3 is TGTGCCAGCAGCGTAGGTTCCGGGACTAAAAGGACAATGGAGCAGTTCTTC. Translation: CASSVGSGTKRTMEQFF.

This chain uses TRBV30 with TRBJ1-6; 8 bases align to TRBD1. Looked up from germline, CDR1 is GTSNPN and CDR2 is SVGIG (reference sequence). This CDR3 has 14 amino acids. V lost 5 bases, J lost 2 bases, and 2 bases stayed unmatched. This CDR3 is CAWGDRPYNSPLHF. In DNA form, the CDR3 reads TGTGCCTGGGGGGACAGGCCCTATAATTCACCCCTCCACTTT.

This clone is a singleton in its sample. The V call is TRBV19, the J call TRBJ2-2; 10 bases are shared with TRBD2. The ends lost 1 base at V and 7 bases at J; junction bases unmatched: 0. The CDR3 is 14 residues long. Germline-derived CDR1 and CDR2 are LNHDA and SQIVND (reference sequence). CDR3 amino acids: CASSIASGSGELFF. The DNA of the CDR3 is TGTGCCAGTAGTATAGCTAGCGGGAGCGGGGAGCTGTTTTTT.

This clone was picked up one time. The chain employs TRBV12-5 and TRBJ1-5; 7 bases fit TRBD1. The CDR3 loop spans 16 amino acids. Germline assignment: CDR1 LGHNT and CDR2 FRNRAP. With 0 bases clipped from V and 6 bases from J, the junction kept 8 bases outside the gene matches. The CDR3 nucleotides are TGTGCTAGTGGTTTGGTACAGGACAGGAATATTCAGCCCCAGCATTTT. Protein sequence: CASGLVQDRNIQPQHF.

This chain uses TRBV7-8 with TRBJ2-5; no clear D gene. This CDR3 is 14 amino acids long. Trimming removed 1 base from V and 4 bases from J, with 10 bases in between. Germline values: CDR1 SGHVS, CDR2 FQNEAQ. This CDR3 is CASSLGVSGETQYF. The CDR3 DNA sequence: TGTGCCAGCAGCTTAGGGGTCTCAGGAGAGACCCAGTACTTC.

The chain combines TRBV6-4 with TRBJ2-1, with D perhaps matching TRBD2 (7 bases). V lost 3 bases, J lost 8 bases, and 17 bases lay in between. CDR1 is MRHNA and CDR2 is SNTAGT in the germline V gene. The CDR3 length is 15 residues. The CDR3 DNA is TGTGCCAGCAGTGATTTGGGGGGCGCGGGAGATGAGCAGTTCTTC. Its translation: CASSDLGGAGDEQFF.

V is TRBV7-2 and J is TRBJ1-1; 8 positions agree with TRBD1. The V segment lost 4 bases and the J segment 3 bases; nucleotides outside the gene matches: 4. Germline CDR1 is SGHTA and CDR2 is FQGNSA. The CDR3 covers 14 residues. The CDR3: CASSSSQGDTEAFF. The CDR3 bases are TGTGCCAGCAGCTCCTCACAGGGGGACACTGAAGCTTTCTTT.

The rearrangement joins TRBV6-1 to TRBJ1-1; D unresolved. From germline, CDR1 is MNHNS and CDR2 SASEGT. Trimming removed 0 bases at V and 3 bases at J, with 11 bases between. The CDR3 covers 15 residues. CDR3 sequence: CASSEAAPGYTEAFF. The DNA for the CDR3 is TGTGCCAGCAGTGAAGCCGCTCCGGGATACACTGAAGCTTTCTTT.

The chain links TRBV19 to TRBJ1-1; D gene unclear. The CDR3 contains 14 residues. Germline CDR1 LNHDA, CDR2 SQIVND (reference sequence). Trimming pared 4 bases from V and 0 bases from J, leaving 9 bases between. The chain's CDR3 is CASSTRGMNTEAFF. CDR3 DNA: TGTGCCAGTAGTACCCGCGGCATGAACACTGAAGCTTTCTTT.

This clone was recorded only once. The CDR3 DNA is TGTGCCAGCAGCTCCCCTGGGGCCAACGTCCTGACTTTC. This codes for CASSSPGANVLTF. The chain is built from TRBV12-3 or TRBV12-4 and TRBJ2-6; no clear D gene. Trimming left V 6 bases short and J 2 bases short, with 5 bases between. The CDR3 sequence is 13 residues long.

The J gene is TRBJ1-3, the V gene TRBV30, with TRBD1 identical over 9 bases. The V gene's germline CDR1 is GTSNPN and CDR2 SVGIG (reference sequence). This CDR3 contains 17 residues. Trimming removed 0 bases from V and 1 base from J; junction bases left unmatched: 7. CDR3 amino acids: CAWSVRVGQGSGNTIYF. The CDR3 region has the DNA TGTGCCTGGAGTGTTAGGGTGGGACAGGGATCTGGAAACACCATATATTTT.

This chain uses TRBV4-2 with TRBJ2-5; D might be TRBD1 (6 bases). Germline V gene data show CDR1 as LGHNA and CDR2 as YNFKEQ. The germline V and J ends were trimmed by 0 bases and 5 bases, with 10 bases remaining between them. This CDR3 contains 14 residues. Written as DNA, the CDR3 is TGTGCCAGCAGCCAAGATCGAAGGGGGGAGACCCAGTACTTC. It yields the protein CASSQDRRGETQYF.

This chain joins TRBV4-3 and TRBJ2-1; 13 nucleotides match TRBD2. Trimming took 4 bases from V and 5 from J; bases not matched to a gene: 2. CDR3 length equals 15 residues. Germline values: CDR1 LGHNA, CDR2 YSLEER. In nucleotides, the CDR3 is TGCGCCAGCAGCCCGACTAGCGGGAGGAACAATGAGCAGTTCTTC. Its translation: CASSPTSGRNNEQFF.

This clone has a handful of counts. This chain connects TRBV7-3 to TRBJ2-7, with a tentative D call TRBD2 (5 bases). The germline V and J ends were trimmed by 2 bases and 1 base, with 9 bases remaining between them. Germline V gene data show CDR1 as SGHTA and CDR2 as FQGTGA. This CDR3 has 14 residues. CDR3 amino acids: CASSLYEGSYEQYF. The CDR3 region has the DNA TGTGCCAGCAGCTTATACGAGGGTTCCTACGAGCAGTACTTC.

This clone was seen only a few times. The chain carries TRBV2 and TRBJ1-2; possibly TRBD1 for D (5 bases). From germline, CDR1 is SNHLY and CDR2 FYNNEI. Trimming removed 6 bases at V and 4 bases at J, with 18 bases between. This CDR3 has 15 amino acids. The CDR3 sequence: CASRENTDSSYGYTF. CDR3 sequence (DNA): TGTGCCAGCAGGGAAAATACAGACAGCTCCTATGGCTACACCTTC.

The rearrangement joins TRBV9 to TRBJ2-2, with a weak D call TRBD1 (7 bases). Germline CDR1 and CDR2: SGDLS and YYNGEE. Trimming cost V 4 bases and J 5 bases, with 15 bases left between them. This CDR3 contains 15 residues. The CDR3 DNA follows: TGTGCCAGCAGCCCTCACGCAGGGGGGACCGGGGAGCTGTTTTTT. Its translation: CASSPHAGGTGELFF. Together with reference TRBV9 and TRBJ2-2, the CDR3 gives the full variable domain: DSGVTQTPKHLITATGQRVTLRCSPRSGDLSVYWYQQSLDQGLQFLIQYYNGEERAKGNILERFSAQQFPDLHSELNLSSLELGDSALYFCASSPHAGGTGELFFGEGSRLTVL.